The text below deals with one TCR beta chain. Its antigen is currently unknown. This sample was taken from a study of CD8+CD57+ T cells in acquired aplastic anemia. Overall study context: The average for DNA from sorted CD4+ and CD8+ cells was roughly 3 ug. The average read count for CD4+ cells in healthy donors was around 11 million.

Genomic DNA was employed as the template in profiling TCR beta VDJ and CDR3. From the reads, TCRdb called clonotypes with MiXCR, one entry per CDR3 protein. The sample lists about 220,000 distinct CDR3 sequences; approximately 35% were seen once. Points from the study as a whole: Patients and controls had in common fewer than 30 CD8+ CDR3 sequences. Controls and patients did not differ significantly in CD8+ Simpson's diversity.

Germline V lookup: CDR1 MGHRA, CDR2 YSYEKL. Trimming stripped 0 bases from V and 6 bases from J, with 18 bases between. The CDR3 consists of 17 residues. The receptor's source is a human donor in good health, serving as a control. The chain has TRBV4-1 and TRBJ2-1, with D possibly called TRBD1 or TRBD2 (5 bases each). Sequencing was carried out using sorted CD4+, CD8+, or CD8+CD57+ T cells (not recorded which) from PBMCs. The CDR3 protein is CASSQDKDSRTRNEQFF. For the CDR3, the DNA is TGCGCCAGCAGCCAAGATAAGGACTCCAGGACACGCAATGAGCAGTTCTTC.